Each of the 20 T cell receptor beta chains below was sequenced from the same sample in a study of response to subunit inactivated influenza vaccine. A single record per CDR3 protein comes from TCRdb applying MiXCR to the RT-PCR reads. Here the sample spans roughly 790,000 distinct CDR3 sequences, over 20% being singletons. This sample comprised PBMCs from blood, obtained roughly 5 days after vaccination. The receptors derive from a man in his fifties who received an inactivated influenza vaccine.

A single count supports this clonotype. The chain is built from TRBV7-8 and TRBJ1-1; weak D call: TRBD1 (5 bases). Trimming shortened V by 5 bases and J by 11 bases, and 15 bases separated the two germline ends. Per the germline V gene, CDR1 is SGHVS and CDR2 is FQNEAQ. This CDR3 has 12 amino acids. The CDR3 coding sequence is TGTGCCAGCAGCGCCGGCGGTAGACAGGCTTTCTTT. It translates to CASSAGGRQAFF.

This chain links TRBV12-3 or TRBV12-4 with TRBJ2-7; 8 bases line up with TRBD1. V was pared by 7 bases and J by 0 bases, with 8 bases of the junction left unmatched. The CDR3 extends over 15 amino acids. The CDR3 sequence is CASTQTGVSSYEQYF. The CDR3 DNA follows: TGTGCCAGCACCCAGACAGGGGTCAGCTCCTACGAGCAGTACTTC.

This clonotype has a handful of counts. This chain links TRBV4-2 with TRBJ2-3, with 10 positions matching TRBD2. V trimming: 0 bases; J trimming: 6 bases; junction bases outside the gene matches: 6. Germline loops: CDR1 LGHNA, CDR2 YNFKEQ. The CDR3 contains 16 residues. CDR3 nucleotides: TGTGCCAGCAGCCAAGAAGGCTCTAGCGGGGGTGATACGCAGTATTTT. This gives the protein CASSQEGSSGGDTQYF.

This clonotype has only a few counts. The V call is TRBV2, the J call TRBJ2-2; perhaps D is TRBD1 or TRBD2 (9 bases each). Trimming shortened V by 4 bases and J by 1 base, and 34 bases separated the two germline ends. The germline V gene encodes CDR1 SNHLY and CDR2 FYNNEI. CDR3 length equals 23 residues. The CDR3 nucleotides are TGTGCCAGCAGTGCCCACACATACAGGGGGCTGAAACTAGCGGGTTTGAACACCGGGGAGCTGTTTTTT. This translates into CASSAHTYRGLKLAGLNTGELFF.

The CDR3 loop reads CASNYRVLNEQFF. The CDR3 nucleotides are TGTGCCAGCAATTACAGGGTACTAAATGAGCAGTTCTTC. This sequence joins TRBV12-3 or TRBV12-4 and TRBJ2-1; possibly TRBD1 for D (6 bases). The CDR3 contains 13 residues. Trimming took 7 bases from V and 7 from J, leaving 14 bases between them.

This clonotype has just a few counts. The CDR3, as DNA: TGTGCCAGCAGTTCCGACAGGATTTTAGCTTTCTTT. It translates to CASSSDRILAFF. J is TRBJ1-1 and V is TRBV12-3 or TRBV12-4; maybe TRBD1 (6 bases). Trimming pared 4 bases from V and 10 bases from J, leaving 13 bases between. The CDR3 sequence is 12 residues long.

The chain links TRBV30 to TRBJ2-5; maybe TRBD2 (7 bases). CDR3 length: 13 amino acids. CDR1 and CDR2 (germline): GTSNPN, SVGIG (reference sequence). V was cut by 7 bases and J by 2 bases, with 14 bases left in between. The CDR3 here is CAFKGRGQETQYF. The CDR3 region has the DNA TGTGCCTTTAAGGGGAGGGGGCAAGAGACCCAGTACTTC.

This clonotype has a handful of counts. V gene TRBV4-2 combines with J gene TRBJ2-1; a weak D match, TRBD2 (6 bases). V lost 3 bases to trimming and J lost 10 bases, with 13 bases between them. The germline gives CDR1 LGHNA, CDR2 YNFKEQ. This CDR3 spans 13 amino acids. The CDR3 here is CASSQGLGGEQFF. In DNA form, the CDR3 reads TGTGCCAGCAGCCAGGGACTTGGGGGGGAGCAGTTCTTC.

This chain joins TRBV11-2 and TRBJ2-3, with TRBD2 matching over 11 bases. V was clipped by 4 bases and J by 1 base; unmatched bases: 10. CDR3 length: 18 residues. Germline assignment: CDR1 SGHAT and CDR2 FQNNGV. In DNA form, the CDR3 reads TGTGCCAGCAGCTCCTTATGGGGACTAGCGGAGCGCACAGATACGCAGTATTTT. Its translation is CASSSLWGLAERTDTQYF.

The chain links TRBV5-1 to TRBJ2-7; D is undetermined. The CDR3 spans 13 residues. V was cut by 2 bases and J by 3 bases, with 9 bases left in between. Per the germline V gene, CDR1 is SGHRS and CDR2 is YFSETQ. This chain's CDR3 is CASSLRPHYEQYF. The CDR3 DNA reads as TGCGCCAGCAGCTTACGGCCCCACTACGAGCAGTACTTC.

This clonotype was detected many times. This rearrangement joins TRBV20-1 to TRBJ2-7; 8 nucleotides agree with TRBD1. Germline CDR1 reads DFQATT; CDR2 reads SNEGSKA (reference sequence). The CDR3 contains 12 residues. The trim removed 3 bases at V and 4 bases at J, leaving 2 bases unmatched. The CDR3 nucleotides are TGCAGTGCTAGGCAGGGGGCATACGAGCAGTACTTC. It translates to CSARQGAYEQYF.

This clonotype was detected only a few times. This chain links TRBV20-1 with TRBJ2-6, with D unresolved. CDR1 DFQATT and CDR2 SNEGSKA come from the germline V gene (reference sequence). The CDR3 sequence is 15 residues long. V dropped 0 bases and J dropped 3 bases, with 9 bases sitting between them. In DNA, the CDR3 is TGCAGTGCTAGAGATGGACGGGTTGGGGCCAACGTCCTGACTTTC. Translated, it gives CSARDGRVGANVLTF.

This clonotype turned up a few times. This chain connects TRBV10-3 to TRBJ2-2; D may be TRBD1 or TRBD2 (7 bases each). The length of the CDR3 is 16 residues. The germline V gene encodes CDR1 ENHRY and CDR2 SYGVKD. Between the trimmed V and J ends, which lost 5 bases and 2 bases, there was a span of 15 bases. The CDR3 here is CAISPGGGYNTGELFF. CDR3 DNA sequence: TGTGCCATCAGTCCAGGGGGGGGCTATAACACCGGGGAGCTGTTTTTT.

The chain uses TRBV27 and TRBJ2-1; D may correspond to TRBD1 or TRBD2 (6 bases each). Per the germline V gene, CDR1 is MNHEY and CDR2 is SMNVEV (reference sequence). Trimming shortened V by 5 bases and J by 4 bases, and 18 bases separated the two germline ends. CDR3 size: 16 residues. The CDR3 protein is CASSPSTSGTYNEQFF. The CDR3 DNA follows: TGTGCCAGCAGTCCCTCGACTAGTGGGACATACAATGAGCAGTTCTTC.

This chain uses TRBV6-5 with TRBJ2-6; weak D call: TRBD1 (5 bases). The V gene's germline CDR1 is MNHEY and CDR2 SVGAGI. V lost 0 bases and J lost 2, with 14 bases in between. The CDR3 runs 18 residues. Here the CDR3 DNA reads TGTGCCAGCAGTTACTCGAGAATAGGGGTTGCTGGGGCCAACGTCCTGACTTTC. Amino acids: CASSYSRIGVAGANVLTF.

The chain couples TRBV6-5 to TRBJ1-6, with D perhaps TRBD1 (6 bases). The CDR3 covers 15 residues. Germline V gene data show CDR1 as MNHEY and CDR2 as SVGAGI. The V end was cut by 0 bases, the J end by 8 bases, with 11 bases between. The CDR3 region has the DNA TGTGCCAGCAGTTACTCGGCAGGGGTTGATTCACCCCTCCACTTT. Its translation is CASSYSAGVDSPLHF.

This clonotype appeared a few times. The chain couples TRBV20-1 to TRBJ2-7; D might be TRBD2 (5 bases). The CDR3 loop spans 12 amino acids. Germline V gene sequence: CDR1 DFQATT, CDR2 SNEGSKA (reference sequence). V lost 3 bases and J lost 4, with 10 bases in between. DNA for the CDR3: TGCAGTGCTAGGAGAGCGGTATACGAGCAGTACTTC. It translates to CSARRAVYEQYF.

This clonotype was seen a few times. The rearrangement uses TRBV2 and TRBJ2-1; TRBD2 might be the D (5 bases). This CDR3 spans 15 amino acids. Germline lookup yields CDR1 SNHLY and CDR2 FYNNEI. The V gene lost 5 bases and the J gene lost 4 bases, with 15 bases spanning the gap. DNA for the CDR3: TGTGCCAGCAGTACCGACTCTGGGAGTTACAATGAGCAGTTCTTC. Encoded protein: CASSTDSGSYNEQFF.

The J gene is TRBJ2-7, the V gene TRBV20-1; D ambiguous. The CDR3 loop spans 14 amino acids. The V and J ends lost 1 base and 0 bases respectively, with 10 bases between them. Germline-derived CDR1 and CDR2 are DFQATT and SNEGSKA (reference sequence). In DNA form, the CDR3 reads TGCAGTGCTAGAGGATGGGATGGCTCCTACGAGCAGTACTTC. This gives the protein CSARGWDGSYEQYF.

The chain joins TRBV9 to TRBJ2-2; 9 bases align to TRBD2. The CDR3 consists of 14 residues. Germline CDR1 and CDR2: SGDLS and YYNGEE. Losses at the gene ends were 6 bases for V and 5 bases for J; bases not matched to a gene: 5. DNA for the CDR3: TGTGCCAGCAAACGGCTAGCGGGAACCGGGGAGCTGTTTTTT. This codes for CASKRLAGTGELFF.